These 21 T cell receptor beta chains were all obtained from the same sample, sequenced in a study of blood T cells in healthy people across ages. The second PCR ran roughly 6 to 11 cycles with a sample-barcoded 5' primer and J-beta primers. TCRdb used MiXCR to reprocess the 5' RACE reads, holding one entry per CDR3 protein. The sample holds over 1,500,000 distinct CDR3 sequences; around 50% are singletons and the top ten take around 2.1%. Material: blood. These TCRs come from a woman aged 40 to 50 in good health.

V usage is TRBV24-1 and J usage is TRBJ2-2; D possibly corresponds to TRBD1 (6 bases). This CDR3 has 15 amino acids. Germline CDR1 KGHDR, CDR2 SFDVKD. Trimming stripped 2 bases from V and 4 bases from J, with 10 bases between. The CDR3 sequence is CATSDSTGRTGELFF. The CDR3 bases are TGTGCCACCAGTGATTCGACAGGACGCACCGGGGAGCTGTTTTTT.

This clonotype was observed a handful of times. V usage is TRBV20-1 and J usage is TRBJ2-1; 14 nucleotides agree with TRBD2. The CDR3 is 15 amino acids. With 1 base clipped from V and 9 bases from J, the junction kept 5 bases outside the gene matches. Germline loops: CDR1 DFQATT, CDR2 SNEGSKA (reference sequence). The CDR3 protein is CSARGGTSGGAEQFF. CDR3 nucleotide sequence: TGCAGTGCTAGAGGCGGGACTAGCGGGGGAGCTGAGCAGTTCTTC.

The rearrangement uses TRBV4-3 and TRBJ2-3; 10 bases align to TRBD2. The V and J ends lost 0 bases and 1 base, in that order; junction bases with no gene match: 4. Germline V CDR1 and CDR2: LGHNA, YSLEER. The CDR3 covers 17 residues. For the CDR3, the DNA is TGCGCCAGCAGCCAAGATGCGACTAGCGGGCGCACAGATACGCAGTATTTT. As protein: CASSQDATSGRTDTQYF.

The rearrangement joins TRBV28 to TRBJ2-7, with 7 bases aligning to TRBD1. CDR3 length equals 13 residues. The trim removed 6 bases at V and 2 bases at J, leaving 4 bases unmatched. Germline V gene data show CDR1 as MDHEN and CDR2 as SYDVKM. The CDR3 bases are TGTGCCAGCAGAGTACAGGGGACCTACGAGCAGTACTTC. This translates into CASRVQGTYEQYF.

The chain links TRBV20-1 to TRBJ1-4; TRBD1 matches 8 bases. The germline CDR1 and CDR2 sequences are DFQATT and SNEGSKA (reference sequence). J lost 8 bases, V lost 7 bases, and 6 bases had no gene match. The CDR3 spans 12 residues. Written as DNA, the CDR3 is TGCAGTGTCTCAGACAGGGGAGAAAAACTGTTTTTT. Protein: CSVSDRGEKLFF.

J is TRBJ1-2 and V is TRBV12-3 or TRBV12-4; no clear D gene. V lost 3 bases to trimming and J lost 9 bases, with 17 bases between them. CDR3 length: 14 residues. As DNA, the CDR3 is TGTGCCAGCAGTTTGAAGGGTACGTCTTATCGCTACACCTTC. Translation gives CASSLKGTSYRYTF.

The chain uses TRBV20-1 and TRBJ2-3; 11 bases are a match to TRBD2. Germline trimming cut 4 bases from V and 9 bases from J; bases unmatched to any gene: 12. CDR1 DFQATT and CDR2 SNEGSKA come from the germline V gene (reference sequence). CDR3 length: 15 residues. The CDR3 DNA is TGCAGTGCTACCGAGACTAGCGGGGTCGGGGGGACGCAGTATTTT. Protein sequence: CSATETSGVGGTQYF.

The CDR3 DNA follows: TGTGCCAGCAGCCACGAGCGGGGCCTCAATGAGCAGTTCTTC. It translates to CASSHERGLNEQFF. This chain joins TRBV13 and TRBJ2-1; 7 positions match TRBD2. The CDR3 covers 14 residues. V shed 5 bases, J shed 6 bases, and the junction held 7 bases outside the gene matches. Germline CDR1 PRHDT, CDR2 FYEKMQ (reference sequence).

This chain joins TRBV20-1 and TRBJ2-1; 15 positions agree with TRBD2. The CDR3 loop spans 17 amino acids. Germline lookup yields CDR1 DFQATT and CDR2 SNEGSKA (reference sequence). Losses at the gene ends were 2 bases for V and 9 bases for J; bases not matched to a gene: 11. CDR3 protein: CSARPPGLAGGQGEQFF. The DNA of the CDR3 is TGCAGTGCTAGACCTCCCGGACTAGCGGGGGGGCAGGGTGAGCAGTTCTTC.

The chain is built from TRBV6-5 and TRBJ2-1, with D perhaps matching TRBD2 (7 bases). The CDR3 covers 15 residues. Germline V gives CDR1 MNHEY, CDR2 SVGAGI. V shed 6 bases and J shed 7 bases, with 19 bases lying between them. The CDR3 sequence: CASSIGGGEENEQFF. As DNA, the CDR3 is TGTGCCAGCAGCATAGGGGGGGGCGAGGAAAATGAGCAGTTCTTC.

This clonotype was seen once. The chain couples TRBV5-6 to TRBJ2-6, with D hard to call. Trimming took off 0 bases at V and 0 bases at J, with 7 bases between the two ends. The CDR3 spans 16 residues. The germline V gene has CDR1 SGHDT and CDR2 YYEEEE. The CDR3 DNA reads as TGTGCCAGCAGCTTGGGGAGCGCCTCTGGGGCCAACGTCCTGACTTTC. Translated, it gives CASSLGSASGANVLTF.

The chain has TRBV15 and TRBJ2-1; D not resolved. The length of the CDR3 is 16 residues. The germline CDR1 and CDR2 sequences are LNHNV and YYDKDF (reference sequence). The V end lost 4 bases, the J end lost 4 bases, and 17 bases lay between the germline ends. CDR3 in amino acids: CATSIGRSPEYNEQFF. CDR3 bases: TGTGCCACCAGCATAGGGCGCAGCCCTGAATACAATGAGCAGTTCTTC.

V and J are TRBV6-5 and TRBJ2-7, with 10 bases lining up with TRBD2. The end of the DNA is better explained by TRBJ2-5, so the J call may be wrong. The CDR3 runs to 14 residues. Germline CDR1 and CDR2: MNHEY and SVGAGI. The CDR3 protein is CASSPGTSVMTQYF. DNA of the CDR3: TGTGCCAGCAGCCCCGGGACTAGCGTGATGACCCAGTACTTC.

This clonotype was counted between two and nine times. The chain uses TRBV29-1 and TRBJ1-4; TRBD1 matches at 8 bases. With 6 bases clipped from V and 8 bases from J, the junction kept 17 bases outside the gene matches. CDR1 SQVTM and CDR2 ANQGSEA come from the germline V gene. CDR3 length equals 16 residues. CDR3 sequence: CSVAIGNRGLGEKLFF. In DNA, the CDR3 is TGCAGCGTGGCCATTGGCAACAGGGGGTTGGGAGAAAAACTGTTTTTT.

The chain carries TRBV14 and TRBJ2-1; D gene uncertain. The CDR3 length is 15 residues. V was pared by 6 bases and J by 0 bases, with 12 bases between. CDR1 and CDR2 (germline): SGHDN, FVKESK. CDR3 sequence: CASSPVRRSYNEQFF. The CDR3 DNA reads TGTGCCAGCAGTCCCGTTAGACGCTCCTACAATGAGCAGTTCTTC.

Ten or more counts support this clonotype. V gene TRBV7-9 combines with J gene TRBJ1-2; D remains ambiguous. This CDR3 comprises 15 residues. V was cut by 0 bases and J by 2 bases, with 10 bases left in between. CDR1 SEHNR and CDR2 FQNEAQ come from the germline V gene (reference sequence). CDR3 DNA sequence: TGTGCCAGCAGCTTAGCAGGGAATAAGAACTATGGCTACACCTTC. As protein: CASSLAGNKNYGYTF.

The CDR3, as DNA: TGCGCCAGCAGCTTCCCTAATTCTGGGGCCAACGTCCTGACTTTC. Translated, it gives CASSFPNSGANVLTF. The chain recombines TRBV5-1 with TRBJ2-6; D is uncertain. In germline, CDR1 is SGHRS, CDR2 YFSETQ. V was trimmed by 2 bases and J by 1 base, leaving 7 bases between them. The CDR3 extends over 15 amino acids.

The J gene is TRBJ2-7, the V gene TRBV15; D gene unclear. V gave up 4 bases and J gave up 1 base, with 11 bases separating them. The CDR3 is made up of 14 amino acids. Germline assignment: CDR1 LNHNV and CDR2 YYDKDF (reference sequence). CDR3 coding DNA: TGTGCCACCAGCACCAACCGAGAATCCTACGAGCAGTACTTC. This encodes CATSTNRESYEQYF.

The chain employs TRBV6-2 or TRBV6-3 and TRBJ2-1; no reliable D call. CDR3 length equals 12 residues. Germline V gives CDR1 MNHEY, CDR2 SVGEGT. Trimming took 0 bases from V and 6 from J, leaving 3 bases between them. CDR3 DNA: TGTGCCAGCAGTTACTCCATCAATGAGCAGTTCTTC. Amino acid sequence: CASSYSINEQFF.

The sample holds a few counts of this clonotype. J is TRBJ2-6 and V is TRBV29-1; TRBD2 might be the D (5 bases). The CDR3 runs 15 residues. V gave up 5 bases and J gave up 6 bases, with 17 bases separating them. In germline, CDR1 is SQVTM, CDR2 ANQGSEA. The CDR3 is CSVSRDPLPANVLTF. As DNA, the CDR3 is TGCAGCGTTTCGAGGGATCCCTTGCCGGCCAACGTCCTGACTTTC.

In this sample, this clonotype turned up a few times. The CDR3 reads CATSSADHSYEQYF. The CDR3 DNA reads TGTGCCACCAGCAGCGCAGACCACTCCTACGAGCAGTACTTC. This chain uses TRBV15 with TRBJ2-7; D call uncertain. The ends were cut back, 3 bases at V and 0 bases at J, with 9 bases in the middle. The CDR3 length is 14 residues. Germline lookup yields CDR1 LNHNV and CDR2 YYDKDF (reference sequence). The variable domain in full, completed from reference TRBV15 and TRBJ2-7, reads DAMVIQNPRYQVTQFGKPVTLSCSQTLNHNVMYWYQQKSSQAPKLLFHYYDKDFNNEADTPDNFQSRRPNTSFCFLDIRSPGLGDTAMYLCATSSADHSYEQYFGPGTRLTVT.